The present T cell receptor (beta chain) was sequenced within a study of blood T cells in healthy people across ages. This CDR3 region has 16 residues. Deletions cut 6 bases from V and 6 bases from J, with 23 bases between. Primers used in a second PCR of roughly 6 to 11 cycles were a sample-barcoded 5' primer and a J-beta primer mix. TCRdb passed the 5' RACE reads through MiXCR, listing each CDR3 protein once. The sample holds some 730,000 distinct CDR3 sequences, 20% to 25% seen once. The source material was blood. This TCR came from a man between 65 and 80 years old in good health. The chain recombines TRBV12-3 or TRBV12-4 with TRBJ1-2, with D maybe TRBD1 (5 bases). This CDR3 is CASSTEPTRGRHGYTF. The CDR3 coding sequence is TGTGCCAGCAGCACCGAACCAACAAGGGGACGGCATGGCTACACCTTC.